This record looks at one T cell receptor beta chain sequence and its context. Its specificity is unknown. This entry is derived from a study of brain T cells in children with intractable seizures. Notes on the study in general: Clones missing pre-surgery may reflect undersampling of that blood sample.

Clones were sequenced by immunoSEQ multiplex PCR, and TCRdb holds only the in-frame ones, with some missing. The sample includes under 400,000 clones, nearly 95% of them seen just once. Time point specified: blood from clinic visit 5 months post-surgery; TSC patient then seizure free. Sequencing was limited to surgery cases with top T cell transcript signatures in brain tissue. Before surgery, patients took at least one anti-epileptic drug. Germline V lookup: CDR1 SGHNT, CDR2 YYREEE (reference sequence). This CDR3 has 14 residues. The V end was cut by 4 bases, the J end by 5 bases, with 13 bases between.

This sequence originates from a boy less than two years old with tuberous sclerosis and intractable seizures. This specimen was peripheral blood, taken more than 4 months after surgery. This sequence joins TRBV5-4 and TRBJ2-1; the D gene could be TRBD1 or TRBD2 (5 bases each). The CDR3 loop is CASSPRDGDNEQFF. The CDR3 DNA reads TGTGCCAGCAGCCCTCGGGACGGCGACAATGAGCAGTTCTTC.